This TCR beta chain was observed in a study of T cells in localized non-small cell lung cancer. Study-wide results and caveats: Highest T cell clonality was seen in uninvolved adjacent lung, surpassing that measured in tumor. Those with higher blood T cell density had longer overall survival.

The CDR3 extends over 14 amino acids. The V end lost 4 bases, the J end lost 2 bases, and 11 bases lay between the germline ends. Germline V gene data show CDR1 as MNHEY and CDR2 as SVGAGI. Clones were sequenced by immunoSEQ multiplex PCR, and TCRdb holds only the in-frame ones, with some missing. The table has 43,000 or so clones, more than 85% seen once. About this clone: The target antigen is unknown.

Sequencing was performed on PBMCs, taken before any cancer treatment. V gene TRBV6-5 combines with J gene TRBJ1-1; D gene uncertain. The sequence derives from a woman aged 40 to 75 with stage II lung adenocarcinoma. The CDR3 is CASSFTDGNTEAFF. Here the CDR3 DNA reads TGTGCCAGCAGTTTCACGGACGGTAACACTGAAGCTTTCTTT.